A single sample is the source of the 16 T cell receptor beta chains below, sequenced in a study of T-cell memory formation after mild COVID-19. Via MiXCR, TCRdb re-called the 5' RACE reads, giving one row per CDR3 protein. The sample carries 300,000 to 400,000 distinct CDR3 sequences, around 15% recorded once. Material for sequencing was PBMCs or a T cell subset sorted from them (not recorded which). The receptor set was obtained from a man between 18 and 29 years old who had mild COVID-19 (a few samples of this study predate the infection). Cell type and time point are not known.

The chain links TRBV28 to TRBJ1-6, with 9 bases matching TRBD1. V dropped 2 bases and J dropped 14; count of bases not matched to a gene: 13. Germline values: CDR1 MDHEN, CDR2 SYDVKM. The CDR3 consists of 16 residues. This CDR3 is CASSLKAGTGSLSLHF. CDR3 DNA sequence: TGTGCCAGCAGTTTAAAAGCCGGGACAGGGTCTCTTTCCCTCCACTTT.

The chain has TRBV7-9 and TRBJ2-3, with D hard to call. V was cut by 5 bases and J by 5 bases, with 11 bases left in between. This CDR3 has 13 amino acids. In germline, CDR1 is SEHNR, CDR2 FQNEAQ (reference sequence). DNA for the CDR3: TGTGCCAGCAGCCCCCAGCTTAAAGATACGCAGTATTTT. It specifies CASSPQLKDTQYF.

This clonotype came up a few times. The chain recombines TRBV5-1 with TRBJ1-1; no reliable D call. V lost 4 bases, J lost 3 bases, and 16 bases lay in between. This CDR3 is built from 15 residues. CDR1 is SGHRS and CDR2 is YFSETQ in the germline V gene. CDR3 residues: CASSPNSGWDTEAFF. The DNA for the CDR3 is TGCGCCAGCAGCCCTAACAGTGGCTGGGACACTGAAGCTTTCTTT.

The V and J genes are TRBV4-2 and TRBJ1-5; tentatively, D is TRBD1 (6 bases). The V end was cut by 3 bases, the J end by 3 bases, with 15 bases between. The CDR3 has 16 amino acids. Per germline, CDR1 LGHNA and CDR2 YNFKEQ. In DNA form, the CDR3 reads TGTGCCAGCAGCCAGGAAGGGGGACGCCTCAATCAGCCCCAGCATTTT. Encoded protein: CASSQEGGRLNQPQHF.

At least ten counts were recorded for this clonotype. The chain carries TRBV12-3 or TRBV12-4 and TRBJ2-1, with D unresolved. V dropped 4 bases and J dropped 4 bases, with 17 bases sitting between them. This CDR3 is built from 16 residues. The CDR3 is CASSSFGHHRYNEQFF. For the CDR3, the DNA is TGTGCCAGCAGTTCCTTCGGCCACCATCGATACAATGAGCAGTTCTTC.

The chain links TRBV6-5 to TRBJ1-2; D is uncertain. Germline V gene data show CDR1 as MNHEY and CDR2 as SVGAGI. The CDR3 is 16 amino acids. V dropped 1 base and J dropped 6 bases, with 18 bases sitting between them. The CDR3 DNA sequence: TGTGCCAGCAGTTACTATAGACGGACGGACTTGGATGGCTACACCTTC. It is translated as CASSYYRRTDLDGYTF.

This clonotype showed up just a few times. The chain recombines TRBV4-3 with TRBJ2-4; possible D gene TRBD1, 5 bases. CDR3 length equals 15 residues. Germline V lookup: CDR1 LGHNA, CDR2 YSLEER. V lost 0 bases, J lost 5 bases, and 11 bases lay in between. The CDR3 DNA reads TGCGCCAGCAGCCAAGATCGAGCCAGGGAAAACATTCAGTACTTC. It specifies CASSQDRARENIQYF.

This clonotype was observed a handful of times. The chain couples TRBV7-9 to TRBJ1-3; perhaps TRBD1 as D (5 bases). CDR3 length: 15 amino acids. The germline V and J ends were trimmed by 5 bases and 3 bases, with 14 bases remaining between them. Per germline, CDR1 SEHNR and CDR2 FQNEAQ (reference sequence). Written as DNA, the CDR3 is TGTGCCAGCAGCGAGAGGGGCTCACGTGGAAACACCATATATTTT. The encoded protein is CASSERGSRGNTIYF.

This clonotype was recorded a few times. The chain links TRBV6-1 to TRBJ1-3; D gene unclear. The CDR3 length is 14 residues. V lost 2 bases and J 1 base, leaving 6 bases between the germline ends. From germline, CDR1 is MNHNS and CDR2 SASEGT. CDR3 residues: CASSETGSGNTIYF. CDR3 nucleotide sequence: TGTGCCAGCAGTGAAACGGGGTCTGGAAACACCATATATTTT.

This rearrangement joins TRBV4-1 to TRBJ1-4; TRBD1 might be the D (5 bases). From germline, CDR1 is MGHRA and CDR2 YSYEKL. The V gene lost 0 bases and the J gene lost 14 bases, with 13 bases spanning the gap. This CDR3 spans 13 amino acids. CDR3 coding DNA: TGCGCCAGCAGCCAAGAGGGGGGAGGGCGGCTGTTTTTT. This gives the protein CASSQEGGGRLFF.

A word on this clonotype: Without the conserved terminal phenylalanine or tryptophan, this CDR3 likely stems from a read error. The chain recombines TRBV29-1 with TRBJ1-1; D gene uncertain. Trimming cost V 4 bases and J 0 bases, with 12 bases left between them. The CDR3 sequence is 14 residues long. Germline CDR1 SQVTM, CDR2 ANQGSEA. CDR3 residues: CSVVRVGMNTEAFS. CDR3 in DNA: TGCAGCGTTGTCCGAGTGGGCATGAACACTGAAGCTTTCTCT.

This clonotype has at least ten counts. The chain is built from TRBV15 and TRBJ2-1, with 10 bases aligning to TRBD2. J was trimmed by 6 bases and V by 1 base; bases with no gene match: 6. CDR1 LNHNV and CDR2 YYDKDF come from the germline V gene (reference sequence). CDR3 length equals 16 residues. The CDR3 DNA reads as TGTGCCACCAGCAGAGGGGACACTAGCGGGGCCAATGAGCAGTTCTTC. This encodes CATSRGDTSGANEQFF.

This clonotype appeared a few times. The chain joins TRBV6-5 to TRBJ2-7; tentatively, D is TRBD2 (5 bases). The CDR3 totals 13 residues. Germline CDR1 reads MNHEY; CDR2 reads SVGAGI. The V end was cut by 4 bases, the J end by 3 bases, with 10 bases between. DNA of the CDR3: TGTGCCAGCAGTTTCCGGACTGACTACGAGCAGTACTTC. It encodes CASSFRTDYEQYF.

The V call is TRBV4-2, the J call TRBJ2-1, with D hard to call. V was pared by 1 base and J by 8 bases, with 12 bases between. This CDR3 region has 14 residues. Germline lookup yields CDR1 LGHNA and CDR2 YNFKEQ. CDR3 coding DNA: TGTGCCAGCAGCCAAGCAGGTCGGTACGATGAGCAGTTCTTC. Translating it yields CASSQAGRYDEQFF.

This clonotype appeared a few times. V gene TRBV11-3 combines with J gene TRBJ2-3; no firm D call. Deletions cut 4 bases from V and 5 bases from J, with 13 bases between. CDR1 and CDR2 (germline): SGHNT, YENEEA. The CDR3 has 14 amino acids. The CDR3: CASSSRGVQDTQYF. CDR3 in DNA: TGTGCCAGCAGCTCCCGAGGAGTTCAAGATACGCAGTATTTT.

Here the CDR3 reads CASGGAGGTEAFF. In DNA form, the CDR3 reads TGTGCCAGCGGAGGGGCAGGGGGCACTGAAGCTTTCTTT. The rearrangement links TRBV25-1 to TRBJ1-1; the match to TRBD1 covers 7 bases. V shed 8 bases and J 4 bases; nucleotides not matched to a gene: 7. Germline V CDR1 and CDR2: MGHDK, SYGVNS. The CDR3 totals 13 residues.